The clone carrying this T cell receptor (beta chain) was observed many times. Its antigen is as yet unknown. CDR1 is SGHVS and CDR2 is FQNEAQ in the germline V gene. The CDR3 consists of 15 residues. V was cut by 2 bases and J by 4 bases, with 12 bases left in between. Prior to thyroid surgery, none of the patients had received any treatment. In the authors' methods: In papillary thyroid cancer, a distant-metastasis classifier was built using CDR3 differences across clinicopathological groups. TCRdb reprocessed the PCR reads using MiXCR. The authors' filters were not applied to this entry. This table has fewer than 7,500 clones, 15% to 20% appearing once. This specimen belongs to a study of metastatic and nonmetastatic thyroid tumors. Overall study: The comparison covered peripheral blood and tumor or nodule tissue in malignant and benign thyroid patients.

Study-level findings and limits: Patients with malignant thyroid tumors reportedly had significantly higher TCR beta diversity than those with benign nodules, in blood and tumor.

The origin of this receptor is a male donor with papillary thyroid cancer or a benign thyroid nodule (not recorded which). Some clones in this sample may be carry-over from other donors' samples. V is TRBV7-8 and J is TRBJ2-4; a weak D match, TRBD1 (5 bases). The sample consisted of adjacent normal tissue. The CDR3 reads CASSLTNRIKNIQYF. DNA of the CDR3: TGTGCCAGCAGCTTAACCAACAGGATTAAAAACATTCAGTACTTC.